This T cell receptor beta chain was captured by sequencing in a study of blood T cell repertoires in COVID-19. Study-wide context: Specimens from acute and convalescent COVID-19 originated in the United States, Italy and Spain. Sources were T cells, B-cell-depleted T cells, or PBMCs; the material itself was cDNA or gDNA.

The CDR3 loop spans 15 amino acids. Germline V CDR1 and CDR2: SGHAT, FQNNGV. Trimming at V came to 1 base and at J to 6 bases, leaving 8 bases not matched to a gene. As processed by the authors: Estimates of nucleated cell counts were drawn from the amplification of reference gene primers. Only in-frame clones appear in the TCRdb table, and some are missing; sequencing was by immunoSEQ multiplex PCR. D and trimming were read from the DNA, whereas the V and J calls and clone size are those reported in that table. The sample includes roughly 220,000 clones, 70% to 90% seen only once; the top ten take 2% to 2.5%.

Sequenced sample: peripheral blood. This TCR derives from a man aged 30 to 45 who had recovered from COVID-19. The V call is TRBV11-2, the J call TRBJ2-7, with TRBD1 matching over 8 bases. CDR3 sequence reads: CASSLVETGDREQYF. CDR3 sequence (DNA): TGTGCCAGCAGCTTAGTTGAGACAGGGGATCGCGAGCAGTACTTC.